A selection of T cell receptor beta chains follows, all from one sample in a study of human T cells and chemical hapten exposure. Via MiXCR, TCRdb re-called the RACE reads, giving one row per CDR3 protein. The sample holds fewer than 150,000 distinct CDR3 sequences, about an eighth seen once. Specimen: whole blood, collected in connection with sensitization to the hapten diphenylcyclopropenone (DPC). The source of these receptors is a man younger than 35 with alopecia areata. Some clones in this sample may be carry-over from other donors' samples. CDR3s include the opening cysteine and the closing phenylalanine or tryptophan. Fields, in order: clone size, D gene, J gene, V gene, CDR3 DNA, CDR3 protein. D genes are given only for firm matches. The size of a clone is reported for some rows only, either as once, few or many, or as a class for expanded clones.

NA,NA,TRBJ1-2,TRBV5-1,TGCGCCAGCAGCTTGGTGGGGCATGGCTACACCTTC,CASSLVGHGYTF
NA,NA,TRBJ2-7,TRBV7-2,TGTGCCAGCAGCCGGAACTCATGGCAGGAGTACTTC,CASSRNSWQEYF
few,NA,TRBJ1-2,TRBV24-1,TGTGCCACCCCCGTAAGGGGCTACACCTTC,CATPVRGYTF
few,NA,TRBJ1-2,TRBV18,TGTGCCAGCTCAGCTGACCAGTTTAACTATGGCTACACCTTC,CASSADQFNYGYTF
NA,NA,TRBJ2-7,TRBV11-2,TGTGCCAGCAGCTTTACCCCGGGACACCTGTACGAGCAGTACTTC,CASSFTPGHLYEQYF
once,TRBD1,TRBJ1-2,TRBV2,TGTGCCAGCAGATTCCGGGACAGCTTTTATGGCTACACCTTC,CASRFRDSFYGYTF
NA,NA,TRBJ2-7,TRBV20-1,TGCAGTGCAACGGACGGGAGCTCCTACGAGCAGTACTTC,CSATDGSSYEQYF
NA,TRBD1,TRBJ1-6,TRBV9,TGTGCCAGCAGCGTGGCAGGGGGCGGCTATAATTCACCCCTCCACTTT,CASSVAGGGYNSPLHF
few,TRBD1,TRBJ2-3,TRBV28,TGTGCCAGCAGCAACCGGGACAGGCCCCTCCCAGATACGCAGTATTTT,CASSNRDRPLPDTQYF
many,NA,TRBJ2-2,TRBV6-2/TRBV6-3,TGTGCCAGCAGTTACGTTAACACCGGGGAGCTGTTTTTT,CASSYVNTGELFF
few,TRBD1,TRBJ2-5,TRBV29-1,TGCAGCCCCGGCAGGGGGATTTCAGAGACCCAGTACTTC,CSPGRGISETQYF
NA,NA,TRBJ1-6,TRBV12-3/TRBV12-4,TGTGCCAGCAGAGGACAGTCCCAGATCAGCAAATATAATTCACCCCTCCACTTT,CASRGQSQISKYNSPLHF
few,TRBD1,TRBJ1-1,TRBV4-1,TGCGCCAGCAGCCTCCGACAGGGGAACATGAACACTGAAGCTTTCTTT,CASSLRQGNMNTEAFF
few,NA,TRBJ1-5,TRBV7-6,TGTGCCAGCAGCTACTCCACGCGGCAGCCCCAGCATTTT,CASSYSTRQPQHF
many,NA,TRBJ2-5,TRBV5-1,TGCGCCAGCACGATATCAAGTAGGACAGTGCGGGAGACCCAGTACTTC,CASTISSRTVRETQYF
NA,NA,TRBJ1-1,TRBV5-4,TGTGCCAGCAGCTTTTATGTACCGTCCGGCGCTGAAGCTTTCTTT,CASSFYVPSGAEAFF
NA,NA,TRBJ2-3,TRBV3-1,TGTGCCAGCAGGGGGGGACAGCCCACAGATACGCAGTATTTT,CASRGGQPTDTQYF
once,NA,TRBJ2-1,TRBV29-1,TGCAGCGTTGAAAGTGGAACGGTGGCAGGGTATCGCTTCTTC,CSVESGTVAGYRFF
NA,NA,TRBJ2-7,TRBV18,TGTGCCAGCCTCATGGAGGGGGGGGCCCACGAGCAGTACTTC,CASLMEGGAHEQYF
NA,NA,TRBJ1-1,TRBV7-3,TGTGCCAGCAGCTTAACCAGGGAGGAAGCTTTCTTT,CASSLTREEAFF
many,NA,TRBJ2-2,TRBV6-2/TRBV6-3,TGTGCCAGCAGTTACTTCCTCGTTGGGGAGCTGTTTTTT,CASSYFLVGELFF
NA,NA,TRBJ2-2,TRBV18,TGTGCCAGCTCTCCTAGGACTGTTATCCCAACCGGGGAGCTGTTTTTT,CASSPRTVIPTGELFF
few,NA,TRBJ2-5,TRBV20-1,TGCAGTGCTCCACAAGGGCAGCAAGAGACCCAGTACTTC,CSAPQGQQETQYF
NA,NA,TRBJ1-2,TRBV7-9,TGTGCCAGCAGCTTACACCAGGGAAACTATGGCTACACCTTC,CASSLHQGNYGYTF
many,NA,TRBJ2-3,TRBV6-5,TGTGCCAGCAGTTACTCGGAGTCAGATACGCAGTATTTT,CASSYSESDTQYF
NA,TRBD1,TRBJ1-6,TRBV11-2,TGTGCCAGCAGCTTAACCCGAGGACAGGGTTTTTCCTATAATTCACCCCTCCACTTT,CASSLTRGQGFSYNSPLHF
NA,TRBD2,TRBJ2-7,TRBV29-1,TGCAGCGGGGGCGAAGCGGGGTACGAGCAGTACTTC,CSGGEAGYEQYF
NA,NA,TRBJ1-2,TRBV5-6,TGTGCCAGCAGCTTGCGGACCTATGGCTACACCTTC,CASSLRTYGYTF
NA,TRBD2,TRBJ2-7,TRBV6-5,TGTGCCAGCAGTTACTCGTCGGGGGGATACGAGCAGTACTTC,CASSYSSGGYEQYF
NA,NA,TRBJ1-6,TRBV12-3/TRBV12-4,TGTGCCAGCAGTTTTTGGGAGCTTGGGTCACCCCTCCACTTT,CASSFWELGSPLHF
NA,NA,TRBJ1-2,TRBV5-4,TGTGCCAGCAGCTACCTAACTGATGGCTACACCTTC,CASSYLTDGYTF
NA,TRBD1,TRBJ1-1,TRBV12-3/TRBV12-4,TGTGCCAGCAGGGGGACAGCTATCTACACTGAAGCTTTCTTT,CASRGTAIYTEAFF
few,NA,TRBJ2-1,TRBV29-1,TGCAGCGTTGTCCAGTTCAGGAGCTCCTACAATGAGCAGTTCTTC,CSVVQFRSSYNEQFF
NA,NA,TRBJ1-1,TRBV5-8,TGTGCCAGCACCGACCCGGTGAACACTGAAGCTTTCTTT,CASTDPVNTEAFF
NA,NA,TRBJ1-2,TRBV4-1,TGCGCCAGCAGCCAAAATCCCGTGGGGGAGAACTATGGCTACACCTTC,CASSQNPVGENYGYTF
few,NA,TRBJ2-7,TRBV10-3,TGTGCCGTTCGCGCCCCGGGCCTCTCCTACGAGCAGTACTTC,CAVRAPGLSYEQYF
few,NA,TRBJ2-5,TRBV11-3,TGTGCCAGCAGCTCCGGGGCCCGGGAGACCCAGTACTTC,CASSSGARETQYF
NA,TRBD2,TRBJ2-3,TRBV28,TGTGCCAGCAGTTTAATTGGACTAGCGGTTAGCACAGATACGCAGTATTTT,CASSLIGLAVSTDTQYF
NA,NA,TRBJ1-4,TRBV7-9,TGTGCCAGCAGCTTAGTTCCCTTTAATGAAAAACTGTTTTTT,CASSLVPFNEKLFF
NA,TRBD2,TRBJ2-5,TRBV18,TGTGCCAGCTCCCTCACCAGCGGGGGCCTTGACTTC,CASSLTSGGLDF
few,NA,TRBJ1-2,TRBV12-3/TRBV12-4,TGTGCCAGCAGGATCAGGGGAGGCTACACCTTC,CASRIRGGYTF
few,NA,TRBJ1-1,TRBV29-1,TGCAGCGCCCTCCGGACGATGAACACTGAAGCTTTCTTT,CSALRTMNTEAFF
many,NA,TRBJ1-1,TRBV7-3,TGTGCCAGCAGCTTAACAGGGAGGGACACTGAAGCTTTCTTT,CASSLTGRDTEAFF
few,NA,TRBJ1-2,TRBV4-3,TGCGCCAGCAGCCAAGATAGGGGCAGTTTGGCTAACTATGGCTACACCTTC,CASSQDRGSLANYGYTF
NA,TRBD2,TRBJ2-3,TRBV7-3,TGTGCCAGCAGCTTATCTCCGACTAGCGGGGGGGCAGTAGATACGCAGTATTTT,CASSLSPTSGGAVDTQYF